A single sample gave rise to the 32 T cell receptor beta chains below, sequenced in a study of blood T cells in healthy people across ages. Combining a sample-barcoded 5' primer with a J-beta primer mix, a second PCR ran for roughly 7 to 12 cycles. MiXCR was run by TCRdb on the 5' RACE reads, yielding one entry per CDR3 protein. The sample lists some 800,000 distinct CDR3 sequences, just under 25% occurring once. The data also belong to a second study, concerning T cells of mothers and their children.

Specimen: blood. These receptors all come from a boy aged 10-17 years in good health.

This rearrangement joins TRBV20-1 to TRBJ2-5; TRBD2 agrees at 10 bases. The CDR3 length is 15 residues. V gave up 5 bases and J gave up 0 bases; unmatched junction bases: 6. Germline V gene data show CDR1 as DFQATT and CDR2 as SNEGSKA (reference sequence). The CDR3 bases are TGCAGTGCTGGGGGAGGACTAGCGGACCAAGAGACCCAGTACTTC. Translated: CSAGGGLADQETQYF.

This chain links TRBV7-8 with TRBJ2-1, with TRBD2 as a possible D gene (5 bases). Germline loops: CDR1 SGHVS, CDR2 FQNEAQ. V lost 1 base and J lost 3, with 13 bases in between. This CDR3 has 16 residues. Written as DNA, the CDR3 is TGTGCCAGCAGCTTAGGGGGTAGAGGGATCTACAATGAGCAGTTCTTC. It is translated as CASSLGGRGIYNEQFF.

The chain uses TRBV9 and TRBJ2-6; no clear D gene. The germline CDR1 and CDR2 sequences are SGDLS and YYNGEE. Trimming took off 2 bases at V and 5 bases at J, with 8 bases between the two ends. The CDR3 is made up of 14 amino acids. The CDR3 sequence: CASSVSRWANVLTF. The CDR3 region has the DNA TGTGCCAGCAGCGTTAGCAGGTGGGCCAACGTCCTGACTTTC.

Concerning this clonotype itself: A much more abundant neighbour one base away suggests this may be a read error. The chain has TRBV6-2 or TRBV6-3 and TRBJ2-7; D unresolved. Germline lookup yields CDR1 MNHEY and CDR2 SVGEGT. CDR3 length: 13 amino acids. V lost 11 bases and J lost 6, with 20 bases in between. As DNA, the CDR3 is TGTGCCGCTAGTTCCGGGCGACTCCTCGAGCAGTACTTC. Translated, it gives CAASSGRLLEQYF.

This clonotype was recorded a few times. V gene TRBV20-1 combines with J gene TRBJ1-6; D remains ambiguous. V shed 6 bases and J shed 6 bases, with 15 bases lying between them. The CDR3 runs 14 residues. Germline CDR1 and CDR2: DFQATT and SNEGSKA (reference sequence). The DNA for the CDR3 is TGCAGTGCGAACCGGACTCCTTCTAATTCACCCCTCCACTTT. Translating gives CSANRTPSNSPLHF.

This chain uses TRBV7-3 with TRBJ1-2; 7 bases are a match to TRBD1. The CDR3 consists of 16 residues. The germline CDR1 and CDR2 sequences are SGHTA and FQGTGA. The trim removed 2 bases at V and 4 bases at J, leaving 10 bases unmatched. CDR3 nucleotides: TGTGCCAGCAGCTTACGGGGCAGGGGGGTCGTCTATGGCTACACCTTC. Translating gives CASSLRGRGVVYGYTF.

In DNA form, the CDR3 reads TGTGCCAGCAGCCCCGAAGCGGGGTCAGATACGCAGTATTTT. Translation gives CASSPEAGSDTQYF. The rearrangement uses TRBV12-3 or TRBV12-4 and TRBJ2-3; 7 nucleotides line up with TRBD2. V was clipped by 6 bases and J by 4 bases; unmatched bases: 7. CDR3 length: 14 residues.

The chain carries TRBV11-2 and TRBJ2-5, with a tentative D call TRBD2 (6 bases). V was trimmed by 4 bases and J by 2 bases, leaving 23 bases between them. CDR1 is SGHAT, CDR2 FQNNGV, per germline. The CDR3 has 18 residues. The CDR3, as DNA: TGTGCCAGCAGCTCCTTTCCCGAAACGGGGGTAGAACAAGAGACCCAGTACTTC. Amino acid sequence: CASSSFPETGVEQETQYF.

This clonotype has only a few counts. The gene calls are TRBV27 and TRBJ2-7, with D possibly being TRBD1 (7 bases). This CDR3 spans 16 amino acids. Germline CDR1 and CDR2: MNHEY and SMNVEV (reference sequence). Between the trimmed V and J ends, which lost 4 bases and 3 bases, there was a span of 19 bases. CDR3 coding DNA: TGTGCCAGCAGTTGGGAGGCGAGGGACAGCATCTACGAGCAGTACTTC. Its protein is CASSWEARDSIYEQYF.

This clonotype was recorded at least ten times. J is TRBJ2-3 and V is TRBV7-9, with D possibly TRBD2 on 6 matching bases. Trimming took 8 bases from V and 6 from J, leaving 15 bases between them. This CDR3 is 13 amino acids long. CDR1 and CDR2 (germline): SEHNR, FQNEAQ (reference sequence). CDR3 sequence: CASHGGSMDTQYF. CDR3 in DNA: TGTGCCAGCCACGGAGGGAGCATGGATACGCAGTATTTT.

This clonotype was counted only a few times. This chain connects TRBV10-3 to TRBJ1-2; D remains unclear. V shed 3 bases and J shed 4 bases, with 9 bases lying between them. The germline V gene has CDR1 ENHRY and CDR2 SYGVKD. The CDR3 sequence is 13 residues long. Here the CDR3 reads CAISDGEAYGYTF. The DNA of the CDR3 is TGTGCCATCAGTGATGGGGAGGCCTATGGCTACACCTTC.

The V call is TRBV7-6, the J call TRBJ2-7, with D perhaps matching TRBD1 (7 bases). V shed 5 bases and J shed 2 bases, with 13 bases lying between them. The V gene's germline CDR1 is SGHVS and CDR2 FNYEAQ. The CDR3 has 14 amino acids. CDR3 amino acids: CASSAEGQTYEQYF. The CDR3 coding sequence is TGTGCCAGCAGCGCGGAGGGACAGACCTACGAGCAGTACTTC.

This clonotype has more than one count but fewer than ten. This chain links TRBV18 with TRBJ2-4; D might be TRBD1 (5 bases). This CDR3 has 14 amino acids. V lost 6 bases and J lost 1, with 10 bases in between. Germline loops: CDR1 KGHSH, CDR2 LQKENI. This CDR3 is CASSLDSAKNIQYF. Written as DNA, the CDR3 is TGTGCCAGCTCCCTCGACAGCGCCAAAAACATTCAGTACTTC.

The V call is TRBV6-2 or TRBV6-3, the J call TRBJ2-3, with 8 bases that match TRBD2. Germline loops: CDR1 MNHEY, CDR2 SVGEGT. The CDR3 contains 16 residues. Germline trimming cut 6 bases from V and 5 bases from J; bases unmatched to any gene: 13. The CDR3 spells CASSPGPGGPGDTQYF. For the CDR3, the DNA is TGTGCCAGCAGCCCCGGGCCGGGAGGGCCCGGAGATACGCAGTATTTT.

V usage is TRBV30 and J usage is TRBJ1-3, with D uncertain. This CDR3 is 16 amino acids long. V was cut by 0 bases and J by 2 bases, with 14 bases left in between. CDR1 GTSNPN and CDR2 SVGIG come from the germline V gene (reference sequence). The CDR3 is CAWSVGGGSTGNTIYF. The CDR3 nucleotides read TGTGCCTGGAGTGTAGGAGGAGGTTCTACTGGAAACACCATATATTTT.

This clonotype was detected a few times. This chain links TRBV9 with TRBJ2-5, with 9 bases matching TRBD2. This CDR3 has 16 residues. The junction had 12 bases not matched to a gene; V was cut back by 4 bases and J by 5 bases. Germline CDR1 reads SGDLS; CDR2 reads YYNGEE. CDR3 bases: TGTGCCAGCAGCCATAACCCCAGCGGGGGGCCGGAGACCCAGTACTTC. Translated: CASSHNPSGGPETQYF. Variable domain in full (rest from reference TRBV9 and TRBJ2-5): DSGVTQTPKHLITATGQRVTLRCSPRSGDLSVYWYQQSLDQGLQFLIQYYNGEERAKGNILERFSAQQFPDLHSELNLSSLELGDSALYFCASSHNPSGGPETQYFGPGTRLLVL.

The V and J genes are TRBV28 and TRBJ2-7; possibly TRBD1 or TRBD2 for D (6 bases each). V was cut by 0 bases and J by 6 bases, with 12 bases left in between. This CDR3 is 14 amino acids long. Germline loops: CDR1 MDHEN, CDR2 SYDVKM. The CDR3 bases are TGTGCCAGCAGTTTATGGCCCGGGGGCGCCGAGCAGTACTTC. It encodes CASSLWPGGAEQYF.

There are a few counts of this clonotype. The chain joins TRBV7-2 to TRBJ1-2, with D tentatively TRBD1 (5 bases). V dropped 5 bases and J dropped 4 bases, with 11 bases sitting between them. Germline V gene data show CDR1 as SGHTA and CDR2 as FQGNSA. This CDR3 contains 13 residues. CDR3 sequence (DNA): TGTGCCAGCAGCCTACAGGCCCTCTATGGCTACACCTTC. Its protein product is CASSLQALYGYTF.

The gene calls are TRBV15 and TRBJ1-2, with TRBD1 matching over 8 bases. Looked up from germline, CDR1 is LNHNV and CDR2 is YYDKDF (reference sequence). The CDR3 totals 16 residues. V lost 5 bases and J lost 1; bases outside the gene matches: 9. CDR3 sequence reads: CATSLRATGVNYGYTF. As DNA, the CDR3 is TGTGCCACCAGCCTCCGGGCGACAGGGGTTAACTATGGCTACACCTTC.

The chain has TRBV7-3 and TRBJ2-1; TRBD2 might be the D (6 bases). V dropped 5 bases and J dropped 3 bases, with 14 bases sitting between them. The germline CDR1 and CDR2 sequences are SGHTA and FQGTGA. The CDR3 spans 15 residues. CDR3 bases: TGTGCCAGCAGCGCCGGGACTTCAATCTACAATGAGCAGTTCTTC. As protein: CASSAGTSIYNEQFF.

The V and J genes are TRBV9 and TRBJ2-7; TRBD1 agrees at 11 bases. Germline values: CDR1 SGDLS, CDR2 YYNGEE. The CDR3 totals 17 residues. J lost 3 bases, V lost 3 bases, and 11 bases had no gene match. For the CDR3, the DNA is TGTGCCAGCAGCGCTCGAACCGGGACAGGGGGTTTCTACGAGCAGTACTTC. Translating it yields CASSARTGTGGFYEQYF.

This sequence joins TRBV7-9 and TRBJ2-2, with 8 bases fitting TRBD2. This CDR3 contains 19 residues. Germline assignment: CDR1 SEHNR and CDR2 FQNEAQ (reference sequence). With V trimmed by 1 base and J by 0 bases, 10 bases remained unmatched. The CDR3 sequence is CASSLGRGAQLTNTGELFF. In nucleotides, the CDR3 is TGTGCCAGCAGCTTAGGGCGGGGGGCGCAACTGACGAACACCGGGGAGCTGTTTTTT.

The genes are TRBV30 and TRBJ2-5, with 8 nucleotides matching TRBD2. Germline assignment: CDR1 GTSNPN and CDR2 SVGIG (reference sequence). J lost 1 base, V lost 6 bases, and 7 bases had no gene match. The CDR3 consists of 14 residues. The CDR3 spells CACDGGATQETQYF. The CDR3 bases are TGTGCCTGTGACGGGGGGGCGACCCAAGAGACCCAGTACTTC. The full variable domain, with the rest looked up from reference TRBV30 and TRBJ2-5, is SQTIHQWPATLVQPVGSPLSLECTVEGTSNPNLYWYRQAAGRGLQLLFYSVGIGQISSEVPQNLSASRPQDRQFILSSKKLLLSDSGFYLCACDGGATQETQYFGPGTRLLVL.

This clonotype was detected only a few times. The chain recombines TRBV28 with TRBJ2-1; D possibly uses TRBD1 or TRBD2 (6 bases each). The V and J ends lost 3 bases and 10 bases respectively, with 16 bases between them. CDR3 length equals 14 residues. Germline V gene sequence: CDR1 MDHEN, CDR2 SYDVKM. Written as DNA, the CDR3 is TGTGCCAGCAGTTTCCCTGGGGGGCTAGGCGAGCAGTTCTTC. It translates to CASSFPGGLGEQFF.

The V gene is TRBV20-1, the J gene TRBJ1-4, with a tentative D call TRBD1 (6 bases). The CDR3 extends over 14 amino acids. V gave up 0 bases and J gave up 8 bases, with 13 bases separating them. Germline CDR1 is DFQATT and CDR2 is SNEGSKA (reference sequence). The CDR3 DNA sequence: TGCAGTGCTAGAGATCCAGGGGCAAGCGAAAAACTGTTTTTT. Amino acids: CSARDPGASEKLFF.

In this sample, this clonotype turned up a few times. The CDR3 here is CASSGKADFSYEQYF. CDR3 in DNA: TGTGCCAGCAGTGGTAAAGCGGACTTCTCCTACGAGCAGTACTTC. The rearrangement joins TRBV6-1 to TRBJ2-7; possible D gene TRBD2, 5 bases. With 4 bases removed from V and 0 bases from J, the gap between germline ends came to 13 bases. This CDR3 spans 15 amino acids. Germline CDR1 MNHNS, CDR2 SASEGT.

The rearrangement uses TRBV20-1 and TRBJ2-7, with 7 bases that match TRBD1. After removal of 0 bases from V and 3 bases from J, the junction contained 8 bases not matched to a gene. From germline, CDR1 is DFQATT and CDR2 SNEGSKA (reference sequence). CDR3 length: 15 amino acids. CDR3 residues: CSARDLGGVVYEQYF. CDR3 nucleotide sequence: TGCAGTGCTAGAGATTTAGGGGGCGTTGTCTACGAGCAGTACTTC.

This CDR3 is CASSQDGDYYEQYF. Written as DNA, the CDR3 is TGCGCCAGCAGCCAAGATGGGGATTACTACGAGCAGTACTTC. J is TRBJ2-7 and V is TRBV4-3; D is unclear. The CDR3 has 14 amino acids. The ends were cut back, 0 bases at V and 3 bases at J, with 9 bases in the middle. Germline V gene lookup returns CDR1 LGHNA and CDR2 YSLEER.

The chain carries TRBV29-1 and TRBJ2-4; 8 positions match TRBD1. Germline values: CDR1 SQVTM, CDR2 ANQGSEA. The junction had 5 bases not matched to a gene; V was cut back by 1 base and J by 0 bases. The CDR3 runs to 16 residues. The CDR3 nucleotides read TGCAGCGTTGAAGCCCCACAGGGGGGAGCCAAAAACATTCAGTACTTC. This translates into CSVEAPQGGAKNIQYF.

The CDR3, as DNA: TGTGCCAGCAGCTGGGACGGATACTACGAGCAGTACTTC. This sequence encodes CASSWDGYYEQYF. The V gene is TRBV5-5, the J gene TRBJ2-7; possibly TRBD1 or TRBD2 for D (5 bases each). CDR3 size: 13 residues. V lost 3 bases, J lost 3 bases, and 10 bases lay in between. Germline assignment: CDR1 SGHKS and CDR2 YYEKEE (reference sequence).

This clonotype was seen ten or more times. The CDR3 coding sequence is TGTGCCATCAAGGGGGCTTTTAGCACAGATACGCAGTATTTT. It is translated as CAIKGAFSTDTQYF. The chain links TRBV10-3 to TRBJ2-3, with 7 bases lining up with TRBD1. The CDR3 spans 14 residues. CDR1 and CDR2 from the germline V gene are ENHRY and SYGVKD. V lost 7 bases to trimming and J lost 0 bases; unmatched junction nucleotides: 4.

This clonotype was seen more than once but under ten times. This rearrangement joins TRBV18 to TRBJ1-6; D might be TRBD1 (5 bases). The CDR3 has 14 residues. The V end was cut by 0 bases, the J end by 11 bases, with 11 bases between. Germline lookup yields CDR1 KGHSH and CDR2 LQKENI. The CDR3 region is CASSPPGRVAPLHF. In nucleotides, the CDR3 is TGTGCCAGCTCACCACCAGGCAGGGTTGCACCCCTCCACTTT.